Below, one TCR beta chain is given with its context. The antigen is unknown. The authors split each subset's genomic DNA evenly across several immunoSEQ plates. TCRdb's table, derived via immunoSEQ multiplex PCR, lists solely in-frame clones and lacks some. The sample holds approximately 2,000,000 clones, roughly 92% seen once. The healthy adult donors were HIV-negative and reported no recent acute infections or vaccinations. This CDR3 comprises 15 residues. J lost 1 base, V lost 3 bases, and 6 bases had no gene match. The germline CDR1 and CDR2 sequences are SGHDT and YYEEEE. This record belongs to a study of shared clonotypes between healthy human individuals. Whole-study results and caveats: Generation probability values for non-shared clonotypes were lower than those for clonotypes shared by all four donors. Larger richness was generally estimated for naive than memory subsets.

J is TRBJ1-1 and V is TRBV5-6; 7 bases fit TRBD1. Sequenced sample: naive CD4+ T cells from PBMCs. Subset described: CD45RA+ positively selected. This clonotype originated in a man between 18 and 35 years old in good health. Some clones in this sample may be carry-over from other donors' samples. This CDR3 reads CASSSTGTRNTEAFF. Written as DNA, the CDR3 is TGTGCCAGCAGCTCGACAGGGACCAGGAACACTGAAGCTTTCTTT.